The clone carrying this T cell receptor beta chain occurred a few times. Its antigen is unknown. The germline V gene encodes CDR1 DFQATT and CDR2 SNEGSKA (reference sequence). Trimming removed 5 bases from V and 2 bases from J, with 9 bases in between. The CDR3 contains 13 residues. The record originates from a study of CD8 T cells in ankylosing spondylitis. Findings and caveats of the study: Clones linked to the disease showed a CD8+ phenotype. They occurred at relatively low frequencies in peripheral blood. Within ankylosing spondylitis blood, a TCR beta motif made up of under 10 highly homologous variants appeared to be characteristic. Existing reports had already noted some motif variants in reactive arthritis synovial fluid and blood. Matched synovial fluid from ankylosing spondylitis patients was reported to be enriched for disease-linked clones.

The TCR beta libraries were generated through quantitative 5'-RACE incorporating molecular barcodes. TCRdb re-called the 5' RACE reads through MiXCR, storing one row per CDR3 protein. Found here are about 800,000 distinct CDR3 sequences, roughly 12% of them singletons; the top ten hold around 0.51%. Sample: blood, either unsorted or a sorted T cell fraction (not recorded which). The source is a male donor with ankylosing spondylitis. The gene calls are TRBV20-1 and TRBJ1-4; D unclear. The CDR3 reads CSAGRVTNEKLFF. The CDR3 bases are TGCAGTGCTGGGAGGGTTACTAATGAAAAACTGTTTTTT.